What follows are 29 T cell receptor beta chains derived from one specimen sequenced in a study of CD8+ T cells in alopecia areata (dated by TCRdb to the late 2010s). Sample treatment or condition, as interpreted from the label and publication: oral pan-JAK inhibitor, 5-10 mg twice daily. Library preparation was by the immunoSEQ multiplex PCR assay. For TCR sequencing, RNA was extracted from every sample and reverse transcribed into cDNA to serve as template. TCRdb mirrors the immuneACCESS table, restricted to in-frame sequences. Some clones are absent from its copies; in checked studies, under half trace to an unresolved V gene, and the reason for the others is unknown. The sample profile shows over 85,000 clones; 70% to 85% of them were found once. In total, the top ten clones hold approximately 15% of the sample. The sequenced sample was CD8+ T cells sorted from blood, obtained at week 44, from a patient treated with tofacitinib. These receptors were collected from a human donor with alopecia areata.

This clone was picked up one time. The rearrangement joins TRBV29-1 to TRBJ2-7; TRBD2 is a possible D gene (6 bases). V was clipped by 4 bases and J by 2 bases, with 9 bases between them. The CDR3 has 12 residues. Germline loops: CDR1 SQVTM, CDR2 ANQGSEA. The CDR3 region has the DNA TGCAGCGTTGTGCGGGATCCCTACGAGCAGTACTTC. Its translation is CSVVRDPYEQYF.

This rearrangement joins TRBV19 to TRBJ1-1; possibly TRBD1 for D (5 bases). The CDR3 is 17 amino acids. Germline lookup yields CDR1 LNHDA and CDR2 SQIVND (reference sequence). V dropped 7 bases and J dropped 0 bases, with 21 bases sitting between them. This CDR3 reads CASTNGDGLLVNTEAFF. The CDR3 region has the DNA TGTGCCAGTACCAACGGGGACGGTCTTCTGGTGAACACTGAAGCTTTCTTT. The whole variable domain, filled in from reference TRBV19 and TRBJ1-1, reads DGGITQSPKYLFRKEGQNVTLSCEQNLNHDAMYWYRQDPGQGLRLIYYSQIVNDFQKGDIAEGYSVSREKKESFPLTVTSAQKNPTAFYLCASTNGDGLLVNTEAFFGQGTRLTVV.

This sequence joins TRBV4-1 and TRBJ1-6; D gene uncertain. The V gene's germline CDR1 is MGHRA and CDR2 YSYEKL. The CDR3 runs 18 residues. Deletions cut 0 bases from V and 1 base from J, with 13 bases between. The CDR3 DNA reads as TGCGCCAGCAGCCAAGATTCGGCGTACCGATCCTATAATTCACCCCTCCACTTT. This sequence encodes CASSQDSAYRSYNSPLHF.

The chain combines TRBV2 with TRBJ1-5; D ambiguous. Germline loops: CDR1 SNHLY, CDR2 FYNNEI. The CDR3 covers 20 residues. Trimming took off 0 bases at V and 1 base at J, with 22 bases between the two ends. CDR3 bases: TGTGCCAGCAGTGAAGCGCTTCGGCAGCCCGACCCGGAGAGCAATCAGCCCCAGCATTTT. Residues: CASSEALRQPDPESNQPQHF.

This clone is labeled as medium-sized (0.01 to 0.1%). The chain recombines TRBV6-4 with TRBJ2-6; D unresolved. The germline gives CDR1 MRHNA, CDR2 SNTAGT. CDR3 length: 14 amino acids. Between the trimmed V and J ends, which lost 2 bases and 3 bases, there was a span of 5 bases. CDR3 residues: CASSDRVGANVLTF. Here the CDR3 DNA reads TGTGCCAGCAGTGACAGGGTTGGGGCCAACGTCCTGACTTTC.

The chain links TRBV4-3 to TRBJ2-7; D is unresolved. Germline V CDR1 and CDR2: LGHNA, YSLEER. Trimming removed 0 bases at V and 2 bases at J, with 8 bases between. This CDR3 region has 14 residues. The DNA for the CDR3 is TGCGCCAGCAGCCAAGACAGAGGCCCCTACGAGCAGTACTTC. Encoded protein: CASSQDRGPYEQYF.

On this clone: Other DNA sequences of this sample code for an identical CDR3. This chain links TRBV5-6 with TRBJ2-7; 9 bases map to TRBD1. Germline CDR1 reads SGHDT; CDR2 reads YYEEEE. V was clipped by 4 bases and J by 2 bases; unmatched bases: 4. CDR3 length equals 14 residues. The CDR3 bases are TGTGCCAGCAGCCCGGGACAGGGAGCCTACGAGCAGTACTTC. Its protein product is CASSPGQGAYEQYF.

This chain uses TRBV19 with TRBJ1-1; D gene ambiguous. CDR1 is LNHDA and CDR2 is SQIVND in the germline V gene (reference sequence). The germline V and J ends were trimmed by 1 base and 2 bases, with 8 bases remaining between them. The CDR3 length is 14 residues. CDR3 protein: CASSIVSGNTEAFF. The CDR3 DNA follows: TGTGCCAGTAGTATAGTGTCTGGCAACACTGAAGCTTTCTTT.

The CDR3 sequence is CASSFGGANEQFF. Written as DNA, the CDR3 is TGTGCCAGCAGCTTTGGGGGCGCGAATGAGCAGTTCTTC. The chain has TRBV7-9 and TRBJ2-1; possibly TRBD1 for D (6 bases). The CDR3 sequence is 13 residues long. The V gene's germline CDR1 is SEHNR and CDR2 FQNEAQ (reference sequence). Trimming removed 3 bases from V and 7 bases from J, with 10 bases in between.

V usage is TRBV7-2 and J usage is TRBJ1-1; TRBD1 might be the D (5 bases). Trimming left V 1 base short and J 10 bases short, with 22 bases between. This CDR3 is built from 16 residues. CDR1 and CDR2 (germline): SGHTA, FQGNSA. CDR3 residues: CASSLEPGRGWNLAFF. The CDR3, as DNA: TGTGCCAGCAGCTTAGAACCAGGGAGGGGATGGAACTTAGCTTTCTTT.

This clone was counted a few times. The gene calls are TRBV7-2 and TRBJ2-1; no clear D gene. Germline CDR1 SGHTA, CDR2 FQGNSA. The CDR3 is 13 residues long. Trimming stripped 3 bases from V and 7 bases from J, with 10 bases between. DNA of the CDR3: TGTGCCAGCAGCTTCCCTCTCCCGAATGAGCAGTTCTTC. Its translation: CASSFPLPNEQFF.

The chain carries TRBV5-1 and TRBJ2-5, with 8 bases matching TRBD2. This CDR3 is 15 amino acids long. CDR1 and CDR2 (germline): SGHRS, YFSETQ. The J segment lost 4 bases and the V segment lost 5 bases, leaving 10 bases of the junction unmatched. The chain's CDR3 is CASSIRRGASETQYF. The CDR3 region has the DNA TGCGCCAGCAGTATTAGGCGGGGGGCGTCAGAGACCCAGTACTTC.

The CDR3 region has the DNA TGTGCCACCAGCAGAGGAAATCAGGTCTTAATGCAGTACTTC. This translates into CATSRGNQVLMQYF. This rearrangement joins TRBV15 to TRBJ2-5; no firm D call. CDR1 and CDR2 (germline): LNHNV, YYDKDF (reference sequence). Trimming left V 1 base short and J 11 bases short, with 17 bases between. The CDR3 covers 14 residues.

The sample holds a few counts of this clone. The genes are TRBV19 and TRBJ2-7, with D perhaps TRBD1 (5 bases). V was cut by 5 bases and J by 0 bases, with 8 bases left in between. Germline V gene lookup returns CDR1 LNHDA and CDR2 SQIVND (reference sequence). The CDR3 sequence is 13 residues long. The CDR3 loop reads CASSVDSSYEQYF. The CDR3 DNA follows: TGTGCCAGTAGTGTTGACAGCTCCTACGAGCAGTACTTC.

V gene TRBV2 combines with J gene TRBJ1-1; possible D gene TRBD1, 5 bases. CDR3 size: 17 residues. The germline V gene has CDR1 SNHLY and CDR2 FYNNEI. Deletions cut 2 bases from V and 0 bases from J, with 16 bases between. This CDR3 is CASSERGGTGLNTEAFF. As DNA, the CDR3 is TGTGCCAGCAGTGAAAGGGGCGGTACGGGGTTGAACACTGAAGCTTTCTTT.

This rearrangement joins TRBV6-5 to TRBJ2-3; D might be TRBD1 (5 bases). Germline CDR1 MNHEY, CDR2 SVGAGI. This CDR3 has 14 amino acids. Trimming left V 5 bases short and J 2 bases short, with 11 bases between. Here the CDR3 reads CASSVTGDTDTQYF. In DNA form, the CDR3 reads TGTGCCAGCAGTGTAACAGGCGACACAGATACGCAGTATTTT.

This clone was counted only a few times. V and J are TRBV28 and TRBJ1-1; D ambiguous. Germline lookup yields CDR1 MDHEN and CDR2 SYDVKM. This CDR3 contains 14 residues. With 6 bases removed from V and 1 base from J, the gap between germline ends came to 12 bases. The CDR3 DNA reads TGTGCCAGCAGGATAGGAGAGGCGAACACTGAAGCTTTCTTT. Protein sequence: CASRIGEANTEAFF. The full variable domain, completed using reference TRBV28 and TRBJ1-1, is DVKVTQSSRYLVKRTGEKVFLECVQDMDHENMFWYRQDPGLGLRLIYFSYDVKMKEKGDIPEGYSVSREKKERFSLILESASTNQTSMYLCASRIGEANTEAFFGQGTRLTVV.

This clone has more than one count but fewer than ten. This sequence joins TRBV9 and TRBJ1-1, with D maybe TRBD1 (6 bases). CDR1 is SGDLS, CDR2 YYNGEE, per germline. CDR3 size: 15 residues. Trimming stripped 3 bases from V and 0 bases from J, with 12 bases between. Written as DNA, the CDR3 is TGTGCCAGCAGCGAGGGGGTCACTTTGAACACTGAAGCTTTCTTT. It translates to CASSEGVTLNTEAFF.

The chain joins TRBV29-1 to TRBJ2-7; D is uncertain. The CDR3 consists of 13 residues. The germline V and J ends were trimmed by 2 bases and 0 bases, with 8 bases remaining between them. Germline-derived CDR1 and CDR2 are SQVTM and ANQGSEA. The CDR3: CSVENSDSYEQYF. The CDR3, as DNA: TGCAGCGTTGAAAACTCAGACTCCTACGAGCAGTACTTC.

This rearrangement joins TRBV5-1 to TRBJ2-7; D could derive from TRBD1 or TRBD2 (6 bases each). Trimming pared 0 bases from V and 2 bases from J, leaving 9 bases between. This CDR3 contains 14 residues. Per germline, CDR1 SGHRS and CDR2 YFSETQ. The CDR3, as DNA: TGCGCCAGCAGCTTGGGTCGGGGGCCCTACGAGCAGTACTTC. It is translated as CASSLGRGPYEQYF.

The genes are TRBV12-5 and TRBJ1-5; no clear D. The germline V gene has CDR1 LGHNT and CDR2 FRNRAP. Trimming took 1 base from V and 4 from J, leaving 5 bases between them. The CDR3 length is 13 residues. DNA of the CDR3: TGTGCTAGTGGTTTGGAAACAAATCAGCCCCAGCATTTT. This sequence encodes CASGLETNQPQHF. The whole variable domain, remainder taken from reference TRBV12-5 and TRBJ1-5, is DARVTQTPRHKVTEMGQEVTMRCQPILGHNTVFWYRQTMMQGLELLAYFRNRAPLDDSGMPKDRFSAEMPDATLATLKIQPSEPRDSAVYFCASGLETNQPQHFGDGTRLSIL.

The CDR3 here is CASSADTYEQYF. In nucleotides, the CDR3 is TGTGCCAGCAGCGCCGACACCTACGAGCAGTACTTC. V is TRBV5-5 and J is TRBJ2-7; D gene uncertain. V lost 4 bases, J lost 2 bases, and 7 bases lay in between. Germline CDR1 and CDR2: SGHKS and YYEKEE (reference sequence). The CDR3 spans 12 residues.

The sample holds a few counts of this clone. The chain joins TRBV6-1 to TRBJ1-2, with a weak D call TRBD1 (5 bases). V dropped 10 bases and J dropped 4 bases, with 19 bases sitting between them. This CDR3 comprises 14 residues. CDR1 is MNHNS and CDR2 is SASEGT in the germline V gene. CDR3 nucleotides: TGTGCCATCCTACTGGGGCAGAGGTTCTATGGCTACACCTTC. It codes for CAILLGQRFYGYTF.

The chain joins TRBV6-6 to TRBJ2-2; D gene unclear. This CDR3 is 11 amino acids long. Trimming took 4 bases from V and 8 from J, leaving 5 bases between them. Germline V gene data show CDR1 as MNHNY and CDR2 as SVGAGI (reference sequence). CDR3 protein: CASSWSGELFF. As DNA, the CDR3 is TGTGCCAGCAGTTGGAGTGGGGAGCTGTTTTTT.

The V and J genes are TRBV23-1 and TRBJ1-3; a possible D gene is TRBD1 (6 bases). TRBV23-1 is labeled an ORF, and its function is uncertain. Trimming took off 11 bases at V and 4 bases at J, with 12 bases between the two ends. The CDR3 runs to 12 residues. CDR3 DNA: TGCGCCGATACAGGGCCCGGAAACACCATATATTTT. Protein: CADTGPGNTIYF.

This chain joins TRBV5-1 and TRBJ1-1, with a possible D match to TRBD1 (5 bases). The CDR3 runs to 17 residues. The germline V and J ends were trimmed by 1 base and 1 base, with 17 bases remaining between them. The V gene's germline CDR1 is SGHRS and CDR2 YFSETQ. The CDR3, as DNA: TGCGCCAGCAGCTTGAGGCGCCCCGGGGACCCGAACACTGAAGCTTTCTTT. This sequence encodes CASSLRRPGDPNTEAFF.

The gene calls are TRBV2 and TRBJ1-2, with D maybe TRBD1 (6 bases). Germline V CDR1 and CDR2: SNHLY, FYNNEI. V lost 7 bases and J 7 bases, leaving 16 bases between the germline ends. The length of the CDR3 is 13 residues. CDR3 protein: CASKGPGDGGYTF. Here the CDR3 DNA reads TGTGCCAGCAAGGGCCCAGGGGACGGTGGCTACACCTTC.

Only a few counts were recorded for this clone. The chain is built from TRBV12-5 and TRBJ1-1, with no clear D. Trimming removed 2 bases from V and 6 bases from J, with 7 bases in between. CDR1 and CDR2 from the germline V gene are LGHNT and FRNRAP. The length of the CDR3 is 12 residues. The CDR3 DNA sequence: TGTGCTAGTGGTTTGATGTGGGCTGAAGCTTTCTTT. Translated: CASGLMWAEAFF.

The CDR3 nucleotides are TGTGCCAGCAGCGTAGAGGTAACCCGGGGTGATACGCAGTATTTT. Protein: CASSVEVTRGDTQYF. The chain joins TRBV9 to TRBJ2-3, with a tentative D call TRBD2 (5 bases). Germline-derived CDR1 and CDR2 are SGDLS and YYNGEE. The CDR3 is 15 amino acids. V lost 0 bases and J lost 6, with 14 bases in between.